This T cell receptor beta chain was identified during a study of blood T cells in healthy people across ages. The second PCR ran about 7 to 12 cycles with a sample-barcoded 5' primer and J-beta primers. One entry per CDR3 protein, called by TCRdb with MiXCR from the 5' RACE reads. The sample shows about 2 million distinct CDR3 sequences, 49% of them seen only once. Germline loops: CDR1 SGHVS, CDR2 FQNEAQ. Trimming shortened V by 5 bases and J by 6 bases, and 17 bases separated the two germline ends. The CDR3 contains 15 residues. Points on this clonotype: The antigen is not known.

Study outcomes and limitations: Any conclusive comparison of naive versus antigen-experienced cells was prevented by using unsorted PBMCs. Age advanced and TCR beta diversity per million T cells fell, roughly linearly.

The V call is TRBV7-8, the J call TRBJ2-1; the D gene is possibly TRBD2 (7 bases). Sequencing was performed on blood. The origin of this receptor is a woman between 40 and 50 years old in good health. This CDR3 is CASSPVLGGGNEQFF. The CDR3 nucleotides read TGTGCCAGCAGCCCAGTTTTGGGAGGGGGCAATGAGCAGTTCTTC.